This TCR beta chain was recovered during a study of T cells in localized non-small cell lung cancer. Study findings and constraints: Of the top 100 tumor clones, median around 60 were in adjacent lung, approximately 28 among its top 100.

Clones were sequenced by immunoSEQ multiplex PCR, and TCRdb holds only the in-frame ones, with some missing. The repertoire includes some 30,000 clones, about nine tenths of them detected once, and under 5.5% sits in the top ten. This clone was seen more than once but under ten times. Its antigen remains unidentified. The CDR3 runs to 13 residues. Germline V gives CDR1 MNHNS, CDR2 SASEGT. Trimming shortened V by 1 base and J by 5 bases, and 8 bases separated the two germline ends. The chain joins TRBV6-1 to TRBJ1-1; D is unclear. Specimen: peripheral blood, collected before any cancer treatment. The source of this sequence is a male donor at least 60 years old with stage III lung adenocarcinoma. The CDR3 sequence: CASSEGPWTEAFF. In DNA form, the CDR3 reads TGTGCCAGCAGTGAAGGACCGTGGACTGAAGCTTTCTTT.